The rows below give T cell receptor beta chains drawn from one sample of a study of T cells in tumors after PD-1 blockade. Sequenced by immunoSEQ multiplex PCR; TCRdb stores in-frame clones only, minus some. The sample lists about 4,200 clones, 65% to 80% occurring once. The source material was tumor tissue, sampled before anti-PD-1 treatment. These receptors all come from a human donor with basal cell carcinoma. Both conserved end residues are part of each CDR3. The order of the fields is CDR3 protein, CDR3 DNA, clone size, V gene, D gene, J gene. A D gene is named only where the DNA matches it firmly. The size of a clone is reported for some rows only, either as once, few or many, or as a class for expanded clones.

CASSYLDREELFF TGTGCCAGCAGTTACTTGGACAGGGAGGAGCTGTTTTTT . TRBV6-5 TRBD1 TRBJ2-2
CASSLTSAPTTDTQYF TGTGCCAGCAGCTTGACCTCAGCCCCCACCACAGATACGCAGTATTTT once TRBV5-6 . TRBJ2-3
CASSPQVNTGELFF TGTGCCAGCAGCCCACAGGTGAACACCGGGGAGCTGTTTTTT . TRBV3-1/TRBV3-2 . TRBJ2-2
CASGSSWNTGELFF TGTGCTAGTGGTTCCAGCTGGAACACCGGGGAGCTGTTTTTT . TRBV12-5 . TRBJ2-2
CASSQARSGFSYEQYF TGCGCCAGCAGCCAGGCCCGCAGCGGGTTCTCCTACGAGCAGTACTTC . TRBV4-1 . TRBJ2-7
CSASGGGTYNEQFF TGCAGTGCTAGTGGGGGCGGGACCTACAATGAGCAGTTCTTC . TRBV20-1 . TRBJ2-1
CASSLDQGTYNEQFF TGTGCCAGCAGCTTAGACCAGGGGACCTACAATGAGCAGTTCTTC . TRBV7-2 . TRBJ2-1
CASSYGGDTQYF TGTGCCAGCAGCTATGGCGGAGATACGCAGTATTTT few TRBV7-9 . TRBJ2-3
CASSTGLADKNIQYF TGTGCCAGTAGTACCGGACTAGCAGATAAAAACATTCAGTACTTC . TRBV19 TRBD2 TRBJ2-4
CASSQGSLNTEAFF TGTGCCAGCAGCCAGGGCAGCTTGAACACTGAAGCTTTCTTT . TRBV3-1/TRBV3-2 . TRBJ1-1
CASSLEGRINSPLHF TGCGCCAGCAGCTTGGAGGGACGGATTAATTCACCCCTCCACTTT . TRBV5-1 . TRBJ1-6
CASTPGFRDYAQHF TGTGCCAGCACCCCCGGATTTCGGGACTATGCCCAGCATTTT . TRBV6-1 . TRBJ1-5
CASSFGGGSTDTQYF TGTGCCAGCAGTTTCGGCGGGGGGAGCACAGATACGCAGTATTTT . TRBV28 TRBD2 TRBJ2-3
CASSETARANYGYTF TGCGCCAGCAGTGAGACAGCACGAGCTAACTATGGCTACACCTTC . TRBV10-2 . TRBJ1-2
CASGGSSYNEQFF TGCGCCAGCGGGGGGTCCTCCTACAATGAGCAGTTCTTC . TRBV10-2 . TRBJ2-1
CASSSTPGPQHF TGTGCCAGCAGCTCCACCCCCGGACCTCAGCATTTT . TRBV7-2 . TRBJ1-5
CASSLGLAGVTDTQYF TGCGCCAGCAGCTTGGGACTAGCGGGGGTAACAGATACGCAGTATTTT . TRBV5-1 TRBD2 TRBJ2-3
CASSLGLQSNQPQHF TGTGCCAGCAGCTTAGGTCTCCAAAGCAATCAGCCCCAGCATTTT . TRBV7-8 . TRBJ1-5
CASSNRGGQLSYEQYF TGTGCCAGTAGTAACCGAGGGGGACAGCTCTCCTACGAGCAGTACTTC . TRBV19 TRBD1 TRBJ2-7
CASSLYPWRGGQNEQFF TGTGCCAGCAGTTTATACCCCTGGCGGGGGGGCCAGAATGAGCAGTTCTTC . TRBV27 TRBD2 TRBJ2-1
CASSSGFKRGNQPQHF TGTGCCAGCAGCTCAGGGTTCAAACGAGGCAATCAGCCCCAGCATTTT once TRBV5-6 . TRBJ1-5
CASSQDRLPHGYTF TGTGCCAGCAGCCAAGATCGCCTACCCCACGGCTACACCTTC . TRBV14 . TRBJ1-2
CASSFSAGGPAETQYF TGCGCCAGCAGCTTTTCGGCGGGGGGGCCTGCGGAGACCCAGTACTTC . TRBV5-1 TRBD2 TRBJ2-5
CATSRDLTYSNQPQHF TGTGCCACCAGCAGAGATCTGACATATAGCAATCAGCCCCAGCATTTT few TRBV15 . TRBJ1-5